The clone carrying this TCR beta chain came up a few times. As yet, its antigen is unknown. MiXCR, run by TCRdb on the 5' RACE reads, gives a single entry per CDR3 protein. The table has 470,000 or so distinct CDR3 sequences, 20% to 30% seen once. The data were obtained in a study of T-cell memory formation after mild COVID-19. Study findings and constraints: What remained unconfirmed was the SARS-CoV-2 specificity of second-wave clones peaking on day 37. The study found balanced CD4/CD8 in clones contracting day 15 to 85 and a CD4+ lean in later expanders.

Trimming removed 9 bases from V and 1 base from J, with 12 bases in between. Looked up from germline, CDR1 is KGHSH and CDR2 is LQKENI. CDR3 length: 14 amino acids. This clonotype was obtained from an adult woman who had mild COVID-19 (a few samples of this study predate the infection). Cell type and time point are not known. Input material: PBMCs or a T cell subset sorted from them (not recorded which). This chain links TRBV18 with TRBJ2-2; tentatively, D is TRBD2 (6 bases). This CDR3 is CASASGLNTGELFF. CDR3 nucleotide sequence: TGTGCCAGTGCCAGCGGGCTGAACACCGGGGAGCTGTTTTTT.